This T cell receptor beta chain emerged from a study of blood T cell repertoires in COVID-19. The CDR3 length is 15 residues. The ends were cut back, 6 bases at V and 8 bases at J, with 22 bases in the middle. Germline CDR1 reads KGHSH; CDR2 reads LQKENI. Assay used: immunoSEQ multiplex PCR; TCRdb lists only in-frame clones, some missing. Here the sample spans under 450,000 clones, more than 65% being singletons. The gene calls are TRBV18 and TRBJ1-2; D is perhaps TRBD1 (6 bases). This TCR derives from a human donor with acute or convalescent COVID-19. The donor label of this sample is uncertain. The sequenced material came from peripheral blood. The CDR3 spells CASSKTGLEVGGYTF. CDR3 nucleotide sequence: TGTGCCAGCTCCAAGACAGGCCTAGAAGTGGGCGGCTACACCTTC.